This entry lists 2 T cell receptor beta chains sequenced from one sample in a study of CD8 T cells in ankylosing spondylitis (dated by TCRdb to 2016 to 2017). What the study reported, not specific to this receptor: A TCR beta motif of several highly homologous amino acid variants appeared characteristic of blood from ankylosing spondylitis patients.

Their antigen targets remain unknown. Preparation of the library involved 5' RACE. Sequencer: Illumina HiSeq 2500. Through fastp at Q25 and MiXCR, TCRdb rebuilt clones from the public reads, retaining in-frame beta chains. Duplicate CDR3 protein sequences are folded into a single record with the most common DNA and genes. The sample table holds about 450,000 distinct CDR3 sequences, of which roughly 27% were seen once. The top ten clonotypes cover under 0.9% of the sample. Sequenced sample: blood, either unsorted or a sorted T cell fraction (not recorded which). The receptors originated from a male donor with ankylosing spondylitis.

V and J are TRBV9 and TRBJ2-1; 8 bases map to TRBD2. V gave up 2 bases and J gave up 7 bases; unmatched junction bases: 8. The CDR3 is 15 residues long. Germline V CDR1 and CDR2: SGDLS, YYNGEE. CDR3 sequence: CASSVGTSFLNEQFF. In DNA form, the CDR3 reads TGTGCCAGCAGCGTCGGGACTAGTTTTTTGAATGAGCAGTTCTTC.

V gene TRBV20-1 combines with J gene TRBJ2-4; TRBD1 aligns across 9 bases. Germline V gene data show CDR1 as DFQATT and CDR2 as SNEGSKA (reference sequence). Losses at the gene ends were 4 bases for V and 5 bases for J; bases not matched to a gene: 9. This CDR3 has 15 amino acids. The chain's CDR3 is CSATGTGGKENIQYF. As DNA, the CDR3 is TGCAGTGCTACCGGAACAGGGGGCAAGGAAAACATTCAGTACTTC.